A single sample is the source of the 17 T cell receptor beta chains below, sequenced in a study of PD-1 blockade in mismatch repair-deficient tumors. Assay used: immunoSEQ multiplex PCR; TCRdb lists only in-frame clones, some missing. The sample carries 45,000 to 55,000 clones, 81% recorded once. Sequencing was performed on peripheral blood, taken more than 19 weeks after starting pembrolizumab. The receptor set was obtained from an adult with mismatch repair-deficient cancer.

The CDR3 DNA follows: TGTGCCAGCAGCTTCACAGATACGCAGTATTTT. Translation gives CASSFTDTQYF. V usage is TRBV5-6 and J usage is TRBJ2-3; the D is unclear. This CDR3 has 11 amino acids. Germline V lookup: CDR1 SGHDT, CDR2 YYEEEE. Trimming took 2 bases from V and 2 from J, leaving 0 bases between them.

The V gene is TRBV6-6, the J gene TRBJ1-5, with D possibly being TRBD1 (5 bases). The CDR3 is made up of 15 amino acids. Germline lookup yields CDR1 MNHNY and CDR2 SVGAGI (reference sequence). V was cut by 4 bases and J by 2 bases, with 12 bases left in between. The CDR3 nucleotides are TGTGCCAGCAGTTGGGGTGGGGGTGGCAATCAGCCCCAGCATTTT. Its translation is CASSWGGGGNQPQHF.

The chain recombines TRBV6-5 with TRBJ2-1, with a tentative D call TRBD1 (6 bases). The germline gives CDR1 MNHEY, CDR2 SVGAGI. The CDR3 spans 13 residues. V dropped 5 bases and J dropped 8 bases, with 13 bases sitting between them. CDR3 sequence (DNA): TGTGCCAGCAGTATCGGCAGGGGCCATGAGCAGTTCTTC. Translating gives CASSIGRGHEQFF.

The chain uses TRBV19 and TRBJ2-5; 7 bases are a match to TRBD1. Unmatched junction bases numbered 6, after V lost 4 bases and J lost 1 base. This CDR3 spans 15 amino acids. The germline V gene encodes CDR1 LNHDA and CDR2 SQIVND (reference sequence). The chain's CDR3 is CASSTQTGSQETQYF. CDR3 bases: TGTGCCAGTAGTACCCAGACAGGGAGCCAAGAGACCCAGTACTTC.

This chain joins TRBV2 and TRBJ2-7; 7 nucleotides line up with TRBD2. The J segment lost 3 bases and the V segment lost 3 bases, leaving 8 bases of the junction unmatched. Looked up from germline, CDR1 is SNHLY and CDR2 is FYNNEI. This CDR3 comprises 15 residues. The CDR3 nucleotides read TGTGCCAGCAGTGAGGGACTACAAAGGGACTACGAGCAGTACTTC. Its translation: CASSEGLQRDYEQYF. Complete variable domain (other parts from reference TRBV2 and TRBJ2-7): EPEVTQTPSHQVTQMGQEVILRCVPISNHLYFYWYRQILGQKVEFLVSFYNNEISEKSEIFDDQFSVERPDGSNFTLKIRSTKLEDSAMYFCASSEGLQRDYEQYFGPGTRLTVT.

The rearrangement links TRBV29-1 to TRBJ2-5; D unresolved. Germline V gene lookup returns CDR1 SQVTM and CDR2 ANQGSEA. V was cut by 7 bases and J by 4 bases, with 13 bases left in between. The CDR3 loop spans 12 amino acids. The CDR3 loop reads CSGYGVGETQYF. In DNA, the CDR3 is TGCAGCGGATATGGGGTTGGAGAGACCCAGTACTTC.

This chain joins TRBV5-1 and TRBJ2-1; D remains ambiguous. The CDR3 length is 16 residues. V shed 0 bases and J shed 3 bases, with 13 bases lying between them. Germline CDR1 reads SGHRS; CDR2 reads YFSETQ. CDR3 sequence reads: CASSLGGVGVYNEQFF. DNA for the CDR3: TGCGCCAGCAGCTTGGGAGGTGTAGGAGTCTACAATGAGCAGTTCTTC.

V is TRBV11-2 and J is TRBJ2-7; 9 nucleotides align to TRBD2. Germline CDR1 and CDR2: SGHAT and FQNNGV. After removal of 0 bases from V and 4 bases from J, the junction contained 16 bases not matched to a gene. The CDR3 covers 19 residues. The CDR3 nucleotides read TGTGCCAGCAGCTTAGATGCTTTGCGGGAGGGACCTAAAGGATACGAGCAGTACTTC. Translated, it gives CASSLDALREGPKGYEQYF.

The chain carries TRBV6-5 and TRBJ1-2, with D hard to call. CDR3 length: 14 amino acids. In germline, CDR1 is MNHEY, CDR2 SVGAGI. The V gene lost 0 bases and the J gene lost 0 bases, with 5 bases spanning the gap. The CDR3 DNA sequence: TGTGCCAGCAGTTACTCGCCAACTAACTATGGCTACACCTTC. Residues: CASSYSPTNYGYTF.

The rearrangement uses TRBV5-1 and TRBJ2-1; 7 bases are a match to TRBD1. CDR3 length: 16 amino acids. Trimming cost V 4 bases and J 0 bases; bases outside gene matches: 7. The V gene's germline CDR1 is SGHRS and CDR2 YFSETQ. The CDR3: CASSRMGQSSYNEQFF. The CDR3 DNA sequence: TGCGCCAGCAGCCGCATGGGACAGAGCTCCTACAATGAGCAGTTCTTC.

This chain uses TRBV6-5 with TRBJ2-7; D not certain. From germline, CDR1 is MNHEY and CDR2 SVGAGI. The V end was cut by 2 bases, the J end by 2 bases, with 10 bases between. This CDR3 has 14 amino acids. The CDR3 nucleotides are TGTGCCAGCAGTTACAGCCCGGGCCCCTACGAGCAGTACTTC. Translation: CASSYSPGPYEQYF.

This chain joins TRBV29-1 and TRBJ2-1; TRBD2 aligns across 14 bases. Germline CDR1 is SQVTM and CDR2 is ANQGSEA. The V segment lost 6 bases and the J segment 6 bases; nucleotides outside the gene matches: 10. The CDR3 length is 16 residues. DNA for the CDR3: TGCAGCGTAGTCTGGGGACTAGCGGGAGCTGGCAATGAGCAGTTCTTC. It is translated as CSVVWGLAGAGNEQFF.

V gene TRBV7-9 combines with J gene TRBJ1-5; D is undetermined. This CDR3 is built from 16 residues. In germline, CDR1 is SEHNR, CDR2 FQNEAQ (reference sequence). V gave up 1 base and J gave up 6 bases, with 16 bases separating them. The CDR3 sequence is CASSLVAGPEVQPQHF. In DNA form, the CDR3 reads TGTGCCAGCAGCTTAGTTGCGGGTCCCGAGGTTCAGCCCCAGCATTTT.

The chain combines TRBV6-1 with TRBJ1-4; D possibly corresponds to TRBD1 (6 bases). Germline CDR1 and CDR2: MNHNS and SASEGT. Between the trimmed V and J ends, which lost 3 bases and 8 bases, there was a span of 28 bases. There are 19 residues in the CDR3. DNA for the CDR3: TGTGCCAGCAGTGAGACCGCTGGACCGGGACACCACCTCAGCGAAAAACTGTTTTTT. The encoded protein is CASSETAGPGHHLSEKLFF.

This clone has a single count. The V and J genes are TRBV29-1 and TRBJ1-1; D remains ambiguous. Germline V gene sequence: CDR1 SQVTM, CDR2 ANQGSEA. The CDR3 consists of 11 residues. V lost 5 bases to trimming and J lost 6 bases, with 10 bases between them. CDR3 coding DNA: TGCAGCGTTCGGCCAGTCGCTGAAGCTTTCTTT. Translation gives CSVRPVAEAFF.

This sequence joins TRBV7-8 and TRBJ2-1, with D unresolved. CDR3 size: 15 residues. The ends were cut back, 2 bases at V and 0 bases at J, with 8 bases in the middle. Germline V gives CDR1 SGHVS, CDR2 FQNEAQ. The DNA for the CDR3 is TGTGCCAGCAGCTTATATTTGGGCTCCTACAATGAGCAGTTCTTC. Its protein product is CASSLYLGSYNEQFF. The full variable domain, in which reference TRBV7-8 and TRBJ2-1 provide the parts outside the CDR3, is GAGVSQSPRYKVAKRGQDVALRCDPISGHVSLFWYQQALGQGPEFLTYFQNEAQLDKSGLPSDRFFAERPEGSVSTLKIQRTQQEDSAVYLCASSLYLGSYNEQFFGPGTRLTVL.

V and J are TRBV7-9 and TRBJ1-2, with a weak D call TRBD1 (5 bases). Trimming removed 0 bases at V and 4 bases at J, with 12 bases between. The germline gives CDR1 SEHNR, CDR2 FQNEAQ (reference sequence). CDR3 length: 15 residues. The chain's CDR3 is CASSLASRVAYGYTF. For the CDR3, the DNA is TGTGCCAGCAGCTTAGCGAGCAGGGTGGCCTATGGCTACACCTTC.